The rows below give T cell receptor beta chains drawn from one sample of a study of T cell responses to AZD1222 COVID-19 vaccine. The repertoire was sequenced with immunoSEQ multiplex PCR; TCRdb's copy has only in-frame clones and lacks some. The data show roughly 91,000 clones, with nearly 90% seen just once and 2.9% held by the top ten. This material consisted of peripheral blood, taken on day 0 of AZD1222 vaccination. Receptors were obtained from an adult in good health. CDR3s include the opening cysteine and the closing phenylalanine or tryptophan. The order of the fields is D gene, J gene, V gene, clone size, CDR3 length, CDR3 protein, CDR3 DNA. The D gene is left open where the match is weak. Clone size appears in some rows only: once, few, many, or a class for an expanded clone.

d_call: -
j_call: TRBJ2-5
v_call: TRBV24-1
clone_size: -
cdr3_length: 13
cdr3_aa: CATSDYHQETQYF
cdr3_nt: TGTGCCACCAGTGATTACCATCAAGAGACCCAGTACTTC

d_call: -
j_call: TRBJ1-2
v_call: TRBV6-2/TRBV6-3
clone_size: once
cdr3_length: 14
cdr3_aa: CASSPGLPRYGYTF
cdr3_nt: TGTGCCAGCAGTCCCGGACTACCGCGCTATGGCTACACCTTC

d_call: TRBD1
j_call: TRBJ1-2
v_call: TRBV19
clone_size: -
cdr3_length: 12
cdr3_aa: CASSLTGTGYTF
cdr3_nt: TGTGCCAGTAGCCTGACAGGGACCGGCTACACCTTC

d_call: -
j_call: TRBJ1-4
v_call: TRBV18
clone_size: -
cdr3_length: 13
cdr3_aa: CASSPQGKDKLFF
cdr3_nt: TGTGCCAGCTCACCCCAGGGGAAGGACAAACTGTTTTTT

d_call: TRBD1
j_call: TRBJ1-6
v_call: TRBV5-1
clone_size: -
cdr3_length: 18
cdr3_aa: CASSLEGQGISYNSPLHF
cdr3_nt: TGCGCCAGCAGCTTGGAAGGACAGGGTATCTCCTATAATTCACCCCTCCACTTT

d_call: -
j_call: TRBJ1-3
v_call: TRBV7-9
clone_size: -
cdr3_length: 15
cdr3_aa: CASSLAGTTGNTIYF
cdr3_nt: TGTGCCAGCAGCTTAGCCGGGACTACTGGAAACACCATATATTTT

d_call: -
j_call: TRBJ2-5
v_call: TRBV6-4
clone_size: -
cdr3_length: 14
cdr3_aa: CAKTGGNEGETQYF
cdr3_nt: TGTGCCAAGACTGGCGGGAATGAGGGAGAGACCCAGTACTTC

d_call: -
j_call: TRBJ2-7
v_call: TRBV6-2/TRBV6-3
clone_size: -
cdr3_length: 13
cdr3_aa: CASSYSGSHEQYF
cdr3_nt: TGTGCCAGCAGTTACAGTGGCAGTCACGAGCAGTACTTC

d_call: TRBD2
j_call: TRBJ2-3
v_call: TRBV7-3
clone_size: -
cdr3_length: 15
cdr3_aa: CASSSSGRSTDTQYF
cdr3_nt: TGTGCCAGCAGCAGTAGCGGGAGGAGTACAGATACGCAGTATTTT

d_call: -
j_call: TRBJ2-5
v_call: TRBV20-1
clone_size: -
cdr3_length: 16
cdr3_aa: CSASSSGERGKKTQYF
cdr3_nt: TGCAGTGCTAGTAGTAGCGGCGAGAGGGGGAAAAAGACCCAGTACTTC

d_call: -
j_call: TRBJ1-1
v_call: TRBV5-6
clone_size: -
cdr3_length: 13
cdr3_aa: CASSFGFYTEAFF
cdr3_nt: TGTGCCAGCAGCTTTGGATTCTACACTGAAGCTTTCTTT

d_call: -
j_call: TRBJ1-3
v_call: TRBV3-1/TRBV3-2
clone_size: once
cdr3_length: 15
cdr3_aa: CASRLGRSSGNTIYF
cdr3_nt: TGTGCCAGCAGGTTAGGGAGGAGCTCTGGAAACACCATATATTTT

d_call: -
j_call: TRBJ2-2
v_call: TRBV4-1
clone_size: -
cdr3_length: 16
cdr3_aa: CASSQARDGNTGELFF
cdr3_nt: TGCGCCAGCAGCCAAGCACGGGACGGGAACACCGGGGAGCTGTTTTTT

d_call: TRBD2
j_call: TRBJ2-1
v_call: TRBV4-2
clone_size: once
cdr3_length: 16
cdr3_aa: CASSQAETSGYNEQFF
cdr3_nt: TGTGCCAGCAGCCAAGCCGAGACTAGCGGGTACAATGAGCAGTTCTTC

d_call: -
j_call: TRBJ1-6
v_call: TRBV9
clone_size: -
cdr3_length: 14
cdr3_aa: CASSADSYNSPLHF
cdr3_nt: TGTGCCAGCAGCGCCGACAGCTATAATTCACCCCTCCACTTT

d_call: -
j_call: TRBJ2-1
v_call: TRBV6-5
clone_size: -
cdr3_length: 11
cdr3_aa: CASIRQAKQFF
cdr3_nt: TGTGCCAGCATCCGACAGGCCAAGCAGTTCTTC

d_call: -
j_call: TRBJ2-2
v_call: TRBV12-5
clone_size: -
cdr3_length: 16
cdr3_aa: CASGRGTQMRDGELFF
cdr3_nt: TGTGCTAGTGGCCGAGGGACGCAAATGAGGGACGGGGAGCTGTTTTTT

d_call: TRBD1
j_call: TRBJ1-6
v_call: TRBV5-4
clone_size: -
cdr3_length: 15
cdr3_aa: CASSLSRQGNSPLHF
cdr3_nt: TGTGCCAGCAGCCTCTCGAGACAGGGGAATTCACCCCTCCACTTT

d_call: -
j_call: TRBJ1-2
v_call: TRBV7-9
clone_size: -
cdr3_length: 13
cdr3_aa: CASSPGRLVAYTF
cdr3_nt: TGTGCCAGCAGCCCGGGGCGGCTCGTGGCCTACACCTTC

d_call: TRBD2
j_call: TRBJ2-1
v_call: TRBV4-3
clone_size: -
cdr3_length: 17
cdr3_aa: CASSQDWGASGRDEQFF
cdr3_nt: TGCGCCAGCAGCCAAGATTGGGGGGCTAGCGGGAGAGATGAGCAGTTCTTC

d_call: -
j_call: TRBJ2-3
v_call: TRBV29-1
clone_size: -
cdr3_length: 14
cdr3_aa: CSVIGEGGADTQYF
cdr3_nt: TGCAGCGTCATAGGGGAGGGGGGTGCAGATACGCAGTATTTT

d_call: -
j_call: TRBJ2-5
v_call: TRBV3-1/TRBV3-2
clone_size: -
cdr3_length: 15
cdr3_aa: CASSPPSGKVKTQYF
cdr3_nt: TGTGCCAGCAGCCCCCCTTCCGGGAAGGTAAAGACCCAGTACTTC

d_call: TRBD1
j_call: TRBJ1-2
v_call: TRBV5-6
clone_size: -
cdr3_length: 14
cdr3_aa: CASSWTGRGYGYTF
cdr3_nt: TGTGCCAGCAGCTGGACAGGGCGAGGGTATGGCTACACCTTC

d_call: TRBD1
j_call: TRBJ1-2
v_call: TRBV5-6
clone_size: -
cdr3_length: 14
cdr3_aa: CASSFNRGLGGYTF
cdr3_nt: TGTGCCAGCAGCTTTAACAGGGGACTCGGGGGCTACACCTTC

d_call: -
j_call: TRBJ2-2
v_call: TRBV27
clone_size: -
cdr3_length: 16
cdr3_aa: CASSPSTLRATGELFF
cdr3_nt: TGTGCCAGCAGTCCCTCGACCCTTAGGGCCACCGGGGAGCTGTTTTTT

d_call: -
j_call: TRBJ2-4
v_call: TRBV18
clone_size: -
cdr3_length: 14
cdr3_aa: CASSPTGTKNIQYF
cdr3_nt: TGTGCCAGCTCACCCACCGGGACCAAAAACATTCAGTACTTC

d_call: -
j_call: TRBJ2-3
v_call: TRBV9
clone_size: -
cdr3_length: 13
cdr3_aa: CASSVLTTDTQYF
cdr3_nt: TGTGCCAGCAGCGTACTCACCACAGATACGCAGTATTTT

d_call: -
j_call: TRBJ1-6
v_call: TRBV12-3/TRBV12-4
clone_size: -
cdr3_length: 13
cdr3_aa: CASRQQGKSPLHF
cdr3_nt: TGTGCCAGCAGGCAGCAGGGTAAATCACCCCTCCACTTT

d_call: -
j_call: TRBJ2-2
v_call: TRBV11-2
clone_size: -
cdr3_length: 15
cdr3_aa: CASSSRLDNTGELFF
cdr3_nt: TGTGCCAGCAGCTCCCGACTAGACAACACCGGGGAGCTGTTTTTT

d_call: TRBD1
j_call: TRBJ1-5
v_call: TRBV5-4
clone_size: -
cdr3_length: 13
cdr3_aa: CASSPTGGQPQHF
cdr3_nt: TGTGCCAGCAGCCCGACAGGGGGCCAGCCCCAGCATTTT